This T cell receptor (beta chain) was identified in a study of blood T cell repertoires in COVID-19. As for the study in general: Some COVID-19 samples were acute and others convalescent; all came from the United States, Italy and Spain. From T cells, B-cell-depleted T cells, or PBMCs came the material, which was cDNA or gDNA.

Original handling: From reference gene primer amplification, estimates of nucleated cell counts were derived. The assay was immunoSEQ multiplex PCR, and TCRdb's table has in-frame clones only and misses some. That table supplies the V and J calls and clone size; D and trimming were determined from the DNA. The repertoire holds 200,000 or so clones, with nearly 90% as singletons. Germline V CDR1 and CDR2: WSHSY, SAAADI. Trimming took 3 bases from V and 5 from J; bases not matched to a gene: 6. The CDR3 has 14 amino acids. The J gene is TRBJ2-7, the V gene TRBV10-2, with 8 positions matching TRBD2. This TCR came from a woman in her thirties or forties who had recovered from COVID-19. The source material was peripheral blood. The CDR3 reads CASSDGGGFNEQYF. For the CDR3, the DNA is TGCGCCAGCAGTGACGGGGGGGGCTTCAACGAGCAGTACTTC.